The TCR beta chain under discussion was sequenced for a study of T-cell memory formation after mild COVID-19. Study outcomes and limitations: Contracting CD8+ clones were enriched in EMRA, CD4+ mainly in CM and EM. Clones shrinking from day 15 to 85 showed even CD4/CD8 mixes; later expanders tilted CD4+.

Notes on this clonotype: Its antigen is not identified.

TCR alpha and TCR beta cDNA libraries carrying sample barcodes and UMIs were produced by 5'RACE using constant-segment primers. TCRdb redid the calling of the 5' RACE reads with MiXCR, one entry per CDR3 protein. The sample consists of about 360,000 distinct CDR3 sequences, 13% to 15% of them appearing once. The receptor was isolated from a man between 18 and 29 years old who had mild COVID-19 (a few samples of this study predate the infection). Cell type and time point are not known. The sample consisted of PBMCs or a T cell subset sorted from them (not recorded which).

The CDR3 is CATSRDGRDYTF. The CDR3 DNA reads as TGTGCCACCAGCAGGGACGGTCGAGACTACACCTTC. The chain combines TRBV15 with TRBJ1-2; D remains ambiguous. The CDR3 runs 12 residues. Trimming took off 3 bases at V and 10 bases at J, with 12 bases between the two ends. Germline CDR1 LNHNV, CDR2 YYDKDF (reference sequence).